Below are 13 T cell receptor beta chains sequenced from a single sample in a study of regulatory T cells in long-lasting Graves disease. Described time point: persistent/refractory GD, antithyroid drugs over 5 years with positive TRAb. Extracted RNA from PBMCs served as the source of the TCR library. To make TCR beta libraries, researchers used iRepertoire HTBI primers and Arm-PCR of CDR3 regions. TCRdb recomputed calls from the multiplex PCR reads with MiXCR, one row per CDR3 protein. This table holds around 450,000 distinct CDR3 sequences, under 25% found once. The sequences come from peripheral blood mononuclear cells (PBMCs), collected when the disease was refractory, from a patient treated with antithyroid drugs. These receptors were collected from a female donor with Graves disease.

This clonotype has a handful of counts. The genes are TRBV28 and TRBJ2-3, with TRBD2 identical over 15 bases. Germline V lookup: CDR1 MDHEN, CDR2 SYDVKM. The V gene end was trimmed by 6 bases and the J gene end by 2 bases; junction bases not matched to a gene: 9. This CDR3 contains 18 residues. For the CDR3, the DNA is TGTGCCAGCAGCCTACAGGGACTAGCGGGAGGAGACACAGATACGCAGTATTTT. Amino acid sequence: CASSLQGLAGGDTDTQYF. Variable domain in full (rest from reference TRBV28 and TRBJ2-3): DVKVTQSSRYLVKRTGEKVFLECVQDMDHENMFWYRQDPGLGLRLIYFSYDVKMKEKGDIPEGYSVSREKKERFSLILESASTNQTSMYLCASSLQGLAGGDTDTQYFGPGTRLTVL.

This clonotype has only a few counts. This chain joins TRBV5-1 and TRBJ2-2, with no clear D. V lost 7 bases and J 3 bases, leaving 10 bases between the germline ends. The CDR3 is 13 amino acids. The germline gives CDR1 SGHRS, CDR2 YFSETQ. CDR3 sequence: CASQYADTGELFF. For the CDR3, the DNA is TGCGCCAGCCAATACGCGGACACCGGGGAGCTGTTTTTT.

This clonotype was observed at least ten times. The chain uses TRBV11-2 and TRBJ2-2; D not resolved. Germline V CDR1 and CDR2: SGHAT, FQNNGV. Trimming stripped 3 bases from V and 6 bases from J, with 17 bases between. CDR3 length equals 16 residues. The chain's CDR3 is CASSFSPDGSSGELFF. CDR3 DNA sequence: TGTGCCAGCAGCTTCTCGCCGGACGGCTCTTCCGGGGAGCTGTTTTTT.

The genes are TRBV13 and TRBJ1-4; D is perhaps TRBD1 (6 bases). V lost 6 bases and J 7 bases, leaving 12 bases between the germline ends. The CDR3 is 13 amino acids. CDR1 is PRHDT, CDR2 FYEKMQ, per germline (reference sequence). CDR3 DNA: TGTGCCAGCAGTTTGAGACAGGTTGAAAAACTGTTTTTT. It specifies CASSLRQVEKLFF.

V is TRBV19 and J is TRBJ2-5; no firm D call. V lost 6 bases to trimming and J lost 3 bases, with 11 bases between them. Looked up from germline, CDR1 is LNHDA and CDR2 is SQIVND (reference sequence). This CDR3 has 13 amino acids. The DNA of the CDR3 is TGTGCCAGTAGCAACGATTTAGAAGAGACCCAGTACTTC. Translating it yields CASSNDLEETQYF.

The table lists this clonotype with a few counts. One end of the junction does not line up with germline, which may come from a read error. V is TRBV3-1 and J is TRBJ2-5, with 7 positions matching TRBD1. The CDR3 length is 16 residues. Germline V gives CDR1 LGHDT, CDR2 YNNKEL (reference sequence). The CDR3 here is CASSQEIDRAQKTQYF. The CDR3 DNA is TGTGCCAGCAGCCAAGAAATCGACAGGGCCCAAAAGACCCAGTACTTC.

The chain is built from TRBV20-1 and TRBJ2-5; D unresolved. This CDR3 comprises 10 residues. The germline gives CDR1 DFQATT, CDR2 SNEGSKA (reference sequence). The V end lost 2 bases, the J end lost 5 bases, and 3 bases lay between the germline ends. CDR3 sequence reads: CSARTETQYF. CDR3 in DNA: TGCAGTGCTAGAACGGAGACCCAGTACTTC.

The CDR3 here is CASSLSRQGPGYEQYF. Written as DNA, the CDR3 is TGTGCCAGCAGTTTAAGTCGGCAGGGGCCGGGTTACGAGCAGTACTTC. This chain uses TRBV27 with TRBJ2-7, with D possibly matching TRBD1 (6 bases). From germline, CDR1 is MNHEY and CDR2 SMNVEV (reference sequence). V dropped 2 bases and J dropped 4 bases, with 18 bases sitting between them. The CDR3 loop spans 16 amino acids.

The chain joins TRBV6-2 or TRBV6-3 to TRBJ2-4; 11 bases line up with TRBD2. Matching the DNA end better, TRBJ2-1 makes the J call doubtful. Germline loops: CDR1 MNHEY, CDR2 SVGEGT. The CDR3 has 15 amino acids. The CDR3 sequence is CASGVAGGAYNEQFF. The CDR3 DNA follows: TGTGCCAGCGGAGTAGCGGGAGGGGCCTACAATGAGCAGTTCTTC.

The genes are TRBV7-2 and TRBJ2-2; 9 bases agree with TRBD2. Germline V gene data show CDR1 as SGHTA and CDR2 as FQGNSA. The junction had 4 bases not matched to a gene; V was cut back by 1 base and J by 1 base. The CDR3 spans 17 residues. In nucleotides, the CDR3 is TGTGCCAGCAGCTTAGGTGCTAGCGGGGAGAACACCGGGGAGCTGTTTTTT. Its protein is CASSLGASGENTGELFF.

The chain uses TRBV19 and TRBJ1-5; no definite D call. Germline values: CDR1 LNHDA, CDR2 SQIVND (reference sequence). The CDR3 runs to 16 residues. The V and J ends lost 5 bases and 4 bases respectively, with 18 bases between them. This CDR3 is CASSSYYGTLNQPQHF. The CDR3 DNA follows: TGTGCCAGTAGTTCCTACTACGGCACACTTAATCAGCCCCAGCATTTT.

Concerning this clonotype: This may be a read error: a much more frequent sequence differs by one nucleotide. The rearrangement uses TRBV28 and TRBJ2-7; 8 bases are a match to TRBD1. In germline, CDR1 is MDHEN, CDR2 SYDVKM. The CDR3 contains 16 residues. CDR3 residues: CACSPQQGGGSYEQYF. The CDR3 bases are TGTGCCTGCAGTCCCCAACAGGGGGGAGGCTCCTACGAGCAGTACTTC.

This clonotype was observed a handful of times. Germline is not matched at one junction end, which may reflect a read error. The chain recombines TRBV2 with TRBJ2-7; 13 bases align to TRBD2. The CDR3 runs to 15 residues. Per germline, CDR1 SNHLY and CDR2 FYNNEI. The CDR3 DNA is TGTGCCAACAGTCTGGGACTAGCGGGATCCTACGAGCAGTACTTC. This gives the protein CANSLGLAGSYEQYF.